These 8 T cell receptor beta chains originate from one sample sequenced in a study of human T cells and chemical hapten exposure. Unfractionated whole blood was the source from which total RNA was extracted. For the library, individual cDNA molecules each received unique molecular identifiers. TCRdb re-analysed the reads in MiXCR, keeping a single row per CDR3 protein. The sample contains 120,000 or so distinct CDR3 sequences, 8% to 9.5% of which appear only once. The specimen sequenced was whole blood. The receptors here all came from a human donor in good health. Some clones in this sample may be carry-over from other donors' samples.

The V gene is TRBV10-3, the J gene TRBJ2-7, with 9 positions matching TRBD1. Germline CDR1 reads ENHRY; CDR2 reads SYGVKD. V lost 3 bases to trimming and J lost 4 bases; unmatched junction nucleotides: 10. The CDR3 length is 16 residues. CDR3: CAISEGGGQGLYEQYF. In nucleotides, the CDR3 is TGTGCCATCAGTGAAGGCGGGGGACAGGGATTGTACGAGCAGTACTTC.

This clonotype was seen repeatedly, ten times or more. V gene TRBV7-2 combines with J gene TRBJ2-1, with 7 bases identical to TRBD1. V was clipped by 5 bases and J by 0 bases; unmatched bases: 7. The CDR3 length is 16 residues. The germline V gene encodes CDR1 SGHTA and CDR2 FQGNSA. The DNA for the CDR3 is TGTGCCAGCAGCCAAAACGGGGACAGCTCCTACAATGAGCAGTTCTTC. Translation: CASSQNGDSSYNEQFF.

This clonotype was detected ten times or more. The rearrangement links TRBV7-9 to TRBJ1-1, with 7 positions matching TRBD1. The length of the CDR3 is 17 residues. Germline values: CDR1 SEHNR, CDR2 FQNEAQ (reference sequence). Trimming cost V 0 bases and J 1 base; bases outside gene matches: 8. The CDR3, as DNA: TGTGCCAGCAGCTTAGCTAGGGACAGAGTGAAGAACACTGAAGCTTTCTTT. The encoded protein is CASSLARDRVKNTEAFF.

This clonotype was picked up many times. CDR3 bases: TGTGCCATCAGCGCGCCTAGCAAAAGCTCCTACAATGAGCAGTTCTTC. Protein sequence: CAISAPSKSSYNEQFF. The chain combines TRBV10-3 with TRBJ2-1; maybe TRBD2 (5 bases). The CDR3 is 16 amino acids. The V gene lost 6 bases and the J gene lost 0 bases, with 15 bases spanning the gap. Per the germline V gene, CDR1 is ENHRY and CDR2 is SYGVKD.

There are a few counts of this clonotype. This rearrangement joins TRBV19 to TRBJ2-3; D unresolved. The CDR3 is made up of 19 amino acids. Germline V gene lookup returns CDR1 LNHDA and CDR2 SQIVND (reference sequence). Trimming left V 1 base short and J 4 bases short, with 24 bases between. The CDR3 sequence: CASSIVLGGVASPPDTQYF. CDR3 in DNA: TGTGCCAGTAGTATAGTCCTTGGTGGCGTGGCCTCTCCTCCAGATACGCAGTATTTT.

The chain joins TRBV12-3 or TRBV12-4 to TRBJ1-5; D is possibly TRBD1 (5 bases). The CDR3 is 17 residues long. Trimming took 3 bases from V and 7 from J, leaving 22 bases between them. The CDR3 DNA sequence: TGTGCCAGCAGTTTCGGCCCCGGAGCAGGGAGGGGACAGCCCCAGCATTTT. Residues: CASSFGPGAGRGQPQHF.

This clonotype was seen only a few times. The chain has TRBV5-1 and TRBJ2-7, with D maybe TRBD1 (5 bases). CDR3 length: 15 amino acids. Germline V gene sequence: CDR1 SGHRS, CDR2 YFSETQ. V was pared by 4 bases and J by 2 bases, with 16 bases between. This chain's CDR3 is CASSVGEGIPYEQYF. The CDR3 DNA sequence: TGCGCCAGCAGCGTAGGGGAAGGGATTCCCTACGAGCAGTACTTC.

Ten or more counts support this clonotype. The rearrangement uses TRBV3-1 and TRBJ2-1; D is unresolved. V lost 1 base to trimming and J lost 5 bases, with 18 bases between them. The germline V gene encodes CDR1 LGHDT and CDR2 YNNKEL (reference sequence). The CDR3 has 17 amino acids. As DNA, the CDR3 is TGTGCCAGCAGCCAAGTGCCTAGTAGACTTAACGACAATGAGCAGTTCTTC. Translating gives CASSQVPSRLNDNEQFF.